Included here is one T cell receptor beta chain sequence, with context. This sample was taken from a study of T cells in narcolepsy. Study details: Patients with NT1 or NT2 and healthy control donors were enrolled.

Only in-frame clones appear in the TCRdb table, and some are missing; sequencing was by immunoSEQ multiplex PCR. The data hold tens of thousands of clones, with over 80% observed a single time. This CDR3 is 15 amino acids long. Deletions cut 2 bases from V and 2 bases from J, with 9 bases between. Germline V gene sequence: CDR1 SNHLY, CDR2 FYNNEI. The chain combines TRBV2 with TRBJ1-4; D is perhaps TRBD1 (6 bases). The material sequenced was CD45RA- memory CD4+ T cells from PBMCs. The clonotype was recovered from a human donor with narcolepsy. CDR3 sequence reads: CASSENGGTNEKLFF. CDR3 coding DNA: TGTGCCAGCAGTGAAAACGGGGGCACTAATGAAAAACTGTTTTTT.